This is a list of T cell receptor beta chains from one sample in a study of blood T cell repertoires in COVID-19. Generated by immunoSEQ multiplex PCR, the TCRdb table keeps only in-frame clones and is missing some. The sample holds hundreds of thousands of clones, 80% to 90% seen once. Material for sequencing was peripheral blood. The receptors were sampled from a man aged 40-55 years with acute or convalescent COVID-19. The CDR3 runs from the conserved cysteine through the conserved F or W. D genes are given only for firm matches. Rows may omit the clone size; those that give it use once, few, many or a size class.

TRBV10-2,-,TRBJ2-7,TRBD1,CASKGQEGSYEQYF,TGCGCCAGCAAGGGACAGGAGGGTTCCTACGAGCAGTACTTC
TRBV5-4,once,TRBJ2-7,-,CASSPPLAAGNLEQYF,TGTGCCAGCAGTCCTCCTTTGGCGGCAGGGAATCTCGAGCAGTACTTC
TRBV27,-,TRBJ2-7,TRBD1,CASSLSPGGEQYF,TGTGCCAGCAGTTTATCGCCAGGGGGCGAGCAGTACTTC
TRBV5-5,-,TRBJ1-2,-,CASSLAAGAVGGYTF,TGTGCCAGCAGCTTGGCCGCGGGGGCAGTGGGTGGCTACACCTTC
TRBV4-2,-,TRBJ2-2,-,CASSQDLRQNTGELFF,TGTGCCAGCAGCCAAGATCTGAGACAGAACACCGGGGAGCTGTTTTTT
TRBV7-9,-,TRBJ2-3,TRBD2,CARSGLAPDTQYF,TGTGCCAGATCGGGACTAGCACCAGATACGCAGTATTTT
TRBV7-9,-,TRBJ1-1,-,CASSLTRGFTEAFF,TGTGCCAGCAGCTTGACCAGGGGATTTACTGAAGCTTTCTTT
TRBV4-3,-,TRBJ1-2,-,CASSQDAPASRVYGYTF,TGCGCCAGCAGCCAAGATGCACCAGCCAGTCGGGTCTATGGCTACACCTTC
TRBV11-2,once,TRBJ2-5,-,CASGRQPQETQYF,TGTGCCAGCGGACGACAGCCCCAAGAGACCCAGTACTTC
TRBV19,once,TRBJ2-1,TRBD2,CASRRGTSGDNEQFF,TGTGCCAGTAGACGGGGGACTAGCGGGGACAATGAGCAGTTCTTC
TRBV11-2,-,TRBJ2-7,TRBD2,CASSLSTAGGAAYEQYF,TGTGCCAGCAGCTTAAGTACAGCGGGAGGAGCGGCCTACGAGCAGTACTTC
TRBV5-4,-,TRBJ2-7,TRBD2,CASSFGTSGDYEQYF,TGTGCCAGCAGCTTTGGGACTAGCGGGGACTACGAGCAGTACTTC
TRBV5-1,-,TRBJ1-1,TRBD1,CASSLEGADTEAFF,TGCGCCAGCAGCTTGGAGGGGGCAGACACTGAAGCTTTCTTT
TRBV5-4,-,TRBJ1-5,-,CASSPGGGGNQPQHF,TGTGCCAGCAGCCCCGGGGGAGGTGGGAATCAGCCCCAGCATTTT
TRBV18,-,TRBJ1-4,TRBD1,CASSPGQGGGNEKLFF,TGTGCCAGCTCACCAGGACAGGGCGGCGGTAATGAAAAACTGTTTTTT
TRBV28,-,TRBJ2-5,-,CASSLLGQNQETQYF,TGTGCCAGCAGTTTATTAGGACAGAACCAAGAGACCCAGTACTTC
TRBV4-2,-,TRBJ1-2,-,CASSQAPQNRRFDYGYTF,TGTGCCAGCAGCCAAGCTCCGCAGAATCGGAGGTTCGACTATGGCTACACCTTC
TRBV2,-,TRBJ1-2,TRBD1,CASRNRDSLSYGYTF,TGTGCCAGCAGAAACCGGGACAGCCTATCCTATGGCTACACCTTC
TRBV6-5,-,TRBJ1-1,TRBD1,CASSYGTGLAEAFF,TGTGCCAGCAGTTACGGGACAGGGCTTGCTGAAGCTTTCTTT
TRBV6-6,-,TRBJ2-1,-,CASSQDTSEQFF,TGTGCCAGCAGTCAAGACACTAGTGAGCAGTTCTTC
TRBV6-5,-,TRBJ1-6,-,CAGTTGYNSPLHF,TGTGCCGGAACAACAGGTTATAATTCACCCCTCCACTTT
TRBV7-9,-,TRBJ2-7,TRBD1,CASRGTGDYEQYF,TGTGCCAGCAGAGGCACAGGGGACTACGAGCAGTACTTC
TRBV7-3,few,TRBJ1-1,TRBD1,CASSSRQGSEAFF,TGTGCCAGCAGCTCCAGACAGGGCTCCGAAGCTTTCTTT
TRBV27,-,TRBJ1-2,TRBD1,CASSLLGTGGMFGGYTF,TGTGCCAGCAGTTTATTGGGGACAGGGGGTATGTTTGGAGGCTACACCTTC
TRBV11-3,once,TRBJ2-6,-,CASSAVFGGGGSGANVLTF,TGTGCCAGCAGCGCAGTTTTCGGGGGAGGGGGCTCTGGGGCCAACGTCCTGACTTTC
TRBV4-3,-,TRBJ1-1,-,CASSQVQGNTEAFF,TGCGCCAGCAGCCAAGTACAGGGGAACACTGAAGCTTTCTTT
TRBV5-4,few,TRBJ2-3,TRBD2,CASSLTSGNTDTQYF,TGTGCCAGCAGCCTCACTAGCGGAAACACAGATACGCAGTATTTT
TRBV19,-,TRBJ2-6,-,CASGPGGAGGANVLTF,TGTGCCAGTGGTCCCGGAGGGGCGGGTGGGGCCAACGTCCTGACTTTC
TRBV19,few,TRBJ2-2,-,CASSSQVTGELFF,TGTGCCAGTAGTTCACAAGTCACCGGGGAGCTGTTTTTT
TRBV7-2,-,TRBJ1-1,-,CASSLGGGTEAFF,TGTGCCAGCAGCTTAGGCGGGGGCACTGAAGCTTTCTTT
TRBV3-1/TRBV3-2,-,TRBJ2-7,TRBD1,CASSPQFGTGSAEQYF,TGTGCCAGCAGCCCTCAATTCGGGACAGGGTCGGCCGAGCAGTACTTC
TRBV7-9,-,TRBJ1-1,-,CASSFQSVNTEAFF,TGTGCCAGCAGTTTCCAGTCAGTGAACACTGAAGCTTTCTTT
TRBV27,few,TRBJ2-1,TRBD1,CASGAGTEVEQFF,TGTGCCAGCGGAGCCGGGACAGAGGTTGAGCAGTTCTTC
TRBV5-4,-,TRBJ1-2,-,CASRTAGDGYTF,TGTGCCAGCAGAACCGCTGGAGATGGCTACACCTTC
TRBV28,-,TRBJ2-7,-,CASSTPSGVEQYF,TGTGCCAGCAGTACCCCATCGGGGGTCGAGCAGTACTTC
TRBV5-3,-,TRBJ1-4,TRBD1,CARSKDRGREKLFF,TGTGCCAGAAGCAAGGACAGGGGGCGAGAAAAACTGTTTTTT
TRBV10-3,-,TRBJ2-1,-,CASWTESYNEQFF,TGTGCCAGCTGGACAGAGTCCTACAATGAGCAGTTCTTC
TRBV18,-,TRBJ1-5,-,CASSPRQVGNQPQHF,TGTGCCAGCTCACCACGACAGGTGGGGAATCAGCCCCAGCATTTT
TRBV5-1,-,TRBJ2-1,-,CASSLDAREQFF,TGCGCCAGCAGCTTGGATGCCAGGGAGCAGTTCTTC
TRBV28,-,TRBJ2-7,TRBD1,CASSSTIAGTGVSYEQYF,TGTGCCAGCAGTTCTACCATTGCCGGGACAGGGGTCTCCTACGAGCAGTACTTC
TRBV30,once,TRBJ1-6,-,CAWSVPRDTDSPLHF,TGTGCCTGGAGTGTACCAAGGGACACCGATTCACCCCTCCACTTT
TRBV19,-,TRBJ1-2,TRBD1,CASSILTGDSFGYTF,TGTGCCAGTAGTATATTGACAGGGGATTCGTTTGGCTACACCTTC
TRBV18,-,TRBJ1-2,-,CASSPDWRVGSNYGYTF,TGTGCCAGCTCACCGGACTGGCGGGTCGGGTCTAACTATGGCTACACCTTC
TRBV6-2/TRBV6-3,-,TRBJ1-4,-,CASSPQGNEKLFF,TGTGCCAGCAGTCCCCAGGGGAATGAAAAACTGTTTTTT
TRBV7-2,-,TRBJ1-1,-,CASSLSRLGPEAFF,TGTGCCAGCAGCTTATCTCGGCTAGGTCCTGAAGCTTTCTTT
TRBV7-9,-,TRBJ2-2,TRBD1,CASKDTGAPGELFF,TGTGCCAGCAAAGATACAGGGGCCCCCGGGGAGCTGTTTTTT
TRBV18,-,TRBJ1-2,-,CASSPPNRANYGYTF,TGTGCCAGCTCACCACCTAACAGGGCTAACTATGGCTACACCTTC
TRBV11-2,-,TRBJ2-7,-,CASSLGSRRYNSYEQYF,TGTGCCAGCAGCTTAGGTTCGCGGCGCTACAACTCCTACGAGCAGTACTTC
TRBV6-5,-,TRBJ1-1,-,CATHYTEAFF,TGTGCCACCCACTACACTGAAGCTTTCTTT
TRBV30,-,TRBJ2-7,-,CAWRRDGLGYF,TGTGCCTGGAGACGAGACGGGTTAGGGTACTTC
TRBV4-3,-,TRBJ1-5,-,CASSQDNNSNQPQHF,TGCGCCAGCAGCCAAGATAACAATAGCAATCAGCCCCAGCATTTT
TRBV4-1,-,TRBJ1-5,-,CASSQDGLDNQPQHF,TGCGCCAGCAGCCAGGATGGACTAGACAATCAGCCCCAGCATTTT
TRBV3-1/TRBV3-2,-,TRBJ2-7,-,CASSPRGGPGGEQYF,TGTGCCAGCAGCCCTCGGGGGGGCCCAGGGGGCGAGCAGTACTTC
TRBV9,-,TRBJ2-7,-,CASSATGTVRSEQYF,TGTGCCAGCAGCGCCACCGGGACTGTTCGTTCCGAGCAGTACTTC
TRBV13,once,TRBJ2-2,-,CASSSSGNSGNTGELFF,TGTGCCAGCAGCTCCTCCGGGAACTCCGGGAACACCGGGGAGCTGTTTTTT
TRBV19,-,TRBJ2-1,TRBD1,CASTLGQAYNEQFF,TGTGCCAGTACCCTCGGACAGGCGTACAATGAGCAGTTCTTC
TRBV7-2,-,TRBJ1-4,-,CASSAQGTGGGEKLFF,TGTGCCAGCAGCGCACAGGGAACAGGCGGCGGGGAAAAACTGTTTTTT
TRBV28,-,TRBJ1-1,-,CASLDNLEAFF,TGTGCCAGCCTGGACAACCTTGAAGCTTTCTTT